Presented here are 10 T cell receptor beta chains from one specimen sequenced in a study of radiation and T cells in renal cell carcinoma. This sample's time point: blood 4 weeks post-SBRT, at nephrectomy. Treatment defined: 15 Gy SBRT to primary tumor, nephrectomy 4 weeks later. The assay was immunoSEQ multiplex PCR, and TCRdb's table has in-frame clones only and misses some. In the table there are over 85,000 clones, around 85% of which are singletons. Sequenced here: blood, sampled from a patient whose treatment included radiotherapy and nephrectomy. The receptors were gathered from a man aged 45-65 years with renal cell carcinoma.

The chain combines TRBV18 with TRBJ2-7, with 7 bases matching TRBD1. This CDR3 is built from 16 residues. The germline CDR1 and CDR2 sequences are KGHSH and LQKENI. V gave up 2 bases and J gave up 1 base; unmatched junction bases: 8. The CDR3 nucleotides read TGTGCCAGCTCACCAACCCCGGGACAGAAGTCCTACGAGCAGTACTTC. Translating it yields CASSPTPGQKSYEQYF.

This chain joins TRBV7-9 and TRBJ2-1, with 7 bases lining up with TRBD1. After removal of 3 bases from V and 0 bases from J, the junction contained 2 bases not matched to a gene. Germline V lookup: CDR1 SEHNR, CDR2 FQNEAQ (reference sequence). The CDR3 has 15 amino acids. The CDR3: CASSFRDSSYNEQFF. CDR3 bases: TGTGCCAGCAGCTTCCGGGACAGCTCCTACAATGAGCAGTTCTTC.

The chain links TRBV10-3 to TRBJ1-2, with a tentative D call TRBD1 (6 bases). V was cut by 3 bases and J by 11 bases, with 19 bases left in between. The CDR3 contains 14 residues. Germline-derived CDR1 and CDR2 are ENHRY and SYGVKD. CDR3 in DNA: TGTGCCATCAGTGATCCTCAGGAGGGACAAATATACACCTTC. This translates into CAISDPQEGQIYTF.

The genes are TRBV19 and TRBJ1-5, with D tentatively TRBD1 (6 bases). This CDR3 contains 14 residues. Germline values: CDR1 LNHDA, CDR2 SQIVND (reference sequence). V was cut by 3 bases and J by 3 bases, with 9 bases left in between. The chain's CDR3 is CASSMRGSNQPQHF. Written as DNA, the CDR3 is TGTGCCAGTAGTATGAGGGGGTCCAATCAGCCCCAGCATTTT. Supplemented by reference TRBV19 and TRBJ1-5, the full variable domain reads DGGITQSPKYLFRKEGQNVTLSCEQNLNHDAMYWYRQDPGQGLRLIYYSQIVNDFQKGDIAEGYSVSREKKESFPLTVTSAQKNPTAFYLCASSMRGSNQPQHFGDGTRLSIL.

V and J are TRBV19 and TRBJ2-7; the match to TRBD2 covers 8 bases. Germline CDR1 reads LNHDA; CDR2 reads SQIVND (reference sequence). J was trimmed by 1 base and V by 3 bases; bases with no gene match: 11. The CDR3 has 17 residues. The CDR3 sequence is CASSITPGAGVSYEQYF. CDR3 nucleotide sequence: TGTGCCAGTAGTATCACCCCGGGAGCGGGGGTTTCCTACGAGCAGTACTTC.

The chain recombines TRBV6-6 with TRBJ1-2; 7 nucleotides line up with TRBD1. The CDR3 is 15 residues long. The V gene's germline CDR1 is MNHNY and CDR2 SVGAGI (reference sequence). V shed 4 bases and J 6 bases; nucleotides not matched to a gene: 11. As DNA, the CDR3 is TGTGCCAGCAGTTCAACGCCACGGGACAGTCATGGCTACACCTTC. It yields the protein CASSSTPRDSHGYTF.

The CDR3 DNA follows: TGTGCCAGCAGTCACTGGACGGGTGCTGGGGAGACCCAGTACTTC. Encoded protein: CASSHWTGAGETQYF. The chain joins TRBV27 to TRBJ2-5; D is undetermined. This CDR3 spans 15 amino acids. The germline CDR1 and CDR2 sequences are MNHEY and SMNVEV (reference sequence). Trimming left V 5 bases short and J 5 bases short, with 18 bases between.

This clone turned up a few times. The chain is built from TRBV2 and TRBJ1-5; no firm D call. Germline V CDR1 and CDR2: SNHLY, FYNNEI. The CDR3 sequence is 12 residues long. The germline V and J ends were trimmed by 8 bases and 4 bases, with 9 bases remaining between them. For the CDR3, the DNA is TGTGCCAGCGGGCGACAAAATCAGCCCCAGCATTTT. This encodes CASGRQNQPQHF.

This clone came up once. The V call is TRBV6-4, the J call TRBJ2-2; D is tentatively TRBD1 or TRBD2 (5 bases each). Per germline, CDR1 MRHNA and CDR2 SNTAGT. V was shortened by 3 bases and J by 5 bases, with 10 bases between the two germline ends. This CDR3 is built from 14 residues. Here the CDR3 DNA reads TGTGCCAGCAGTGAAGGGACGGGGACCGGGGAGCTGTTTTTT. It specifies CASSEGTGTGELFF.

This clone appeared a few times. CDR3 region: CAWESGQGAGQPQHF. As DNA, the CDR3 is TGTGCCTGGGAATCGGGACAGGGGGCAGGTCAGCCCCAGCATTTT. The chain combines TRBV30 with TRBJ1-5, with TRBD1 identical over 12 bases. The CDR3 covers 15 residues. V lost 5 bases to trimming and J lost 6 bases; unmatched junction nucleotides: 8. Looked up from germline, CDR1 is GTSNPN and CDR2 is SVGIG (reference sequence).